The sequence of this T cell receptor beta chain was determined in a study of cytomegalovirus exposure and HLA in healthy donors. General study findings and limits: Further analysis was carried out later, and it showed several of the most significant clusters appearing linked to common viral pathogens. Accurate predictions that matched the HLA-A and HLA-B alleles of most subjects were reportedly made from TCR beta sequences. Using the classifier, cytomegalovirus status was reportedly diagnosed with high specificity and sensitivity. Some V segments, TRBV6-2 and TRBV6-3 among them, were indistinguishable and were therefore excluded.

The PCR was carried out with 60 Vbeta primers and 13 Jbeta primers. Profiling relied on immunoSEQ multiplex PCR, and the TCRdb table lists in-frame clones only, not all of them. Counted here are roughly 130,000 clones, roughly 68% occurring once; the ten biggest clones make up around 5.5%. The V gene lost 4 bases and the J gene lost 1 base, with 7 bases spanning the gap. The V gene's germline CDR1 is MNHEY and CDR2 SVGAGI. The CDR3 runs to 14 residues. This clone was counted a few times. What it binds is unknown. The sequencing input was PBMCs. This chain joins TRBV6-5 and TRBJ2-2; D uncertain. The clonotype comes from a woman in her forties or fifties in good health and CMV-seropositive. The CDR3 region is CASSLALNTGELFF. The DNA for the CDR3 is TGTGCCAGCAGTTTGGCCCTGAACACCGGGGAGCTGTTTTTT.